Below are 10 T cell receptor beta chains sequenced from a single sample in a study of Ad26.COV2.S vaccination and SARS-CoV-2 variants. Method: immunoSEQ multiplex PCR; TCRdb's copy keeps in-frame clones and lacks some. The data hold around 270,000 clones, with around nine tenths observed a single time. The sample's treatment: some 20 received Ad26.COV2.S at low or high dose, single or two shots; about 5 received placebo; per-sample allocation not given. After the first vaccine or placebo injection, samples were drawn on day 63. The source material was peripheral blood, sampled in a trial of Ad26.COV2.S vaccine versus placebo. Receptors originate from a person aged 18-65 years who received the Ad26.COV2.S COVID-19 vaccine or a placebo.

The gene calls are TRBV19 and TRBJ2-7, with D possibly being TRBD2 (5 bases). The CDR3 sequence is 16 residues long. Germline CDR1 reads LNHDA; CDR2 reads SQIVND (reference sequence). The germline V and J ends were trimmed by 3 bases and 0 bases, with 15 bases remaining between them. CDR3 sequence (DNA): TGTGCCAGTAGTATCCTCCCGGGATCAAGCTCCTACGAGCAGTACTTC. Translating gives CASSILPGSSSYEQYF. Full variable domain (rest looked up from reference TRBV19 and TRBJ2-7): DGGITQSPKYLFRKEGQNVTLSCEQNLNHDAMYWYRQDPGQGLRLIYYSQIVNDFQKGDIAEGYSVSREKKESFPLTVTSAQKNPTAFYLCASSILPGSSSYEQYFGPGTRLTVT.

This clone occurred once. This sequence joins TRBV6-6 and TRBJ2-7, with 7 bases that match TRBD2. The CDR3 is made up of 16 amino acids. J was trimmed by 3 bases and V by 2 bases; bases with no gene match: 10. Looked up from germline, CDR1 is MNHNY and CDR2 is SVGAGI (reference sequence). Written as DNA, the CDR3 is TGTGCCAGCAGTTACAGTCGGGCGGGGGATGGCTACGAGCAGTACGTC. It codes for CASSYSRAGDGYEQYV.

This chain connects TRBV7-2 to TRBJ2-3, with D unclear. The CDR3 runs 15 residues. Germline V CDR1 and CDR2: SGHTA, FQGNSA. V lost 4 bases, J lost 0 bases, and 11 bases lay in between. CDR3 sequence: CASSSSYISTDTQYF. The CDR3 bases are TGTGCCAGCAGCTCTTCATATATCAGCACAGATACGCAGTATTTT. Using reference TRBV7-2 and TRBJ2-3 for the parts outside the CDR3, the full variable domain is GAGVSQSPSNKVTEKGKDVELRCDPISGHTALYWYRQSLGQGLEFLIYFQGNSAPDKSGLPSDRFSAERTGGSVSTLTIQRTQQEDSAVYLCASSSSYISTDTQYFGPGTRLTVL.

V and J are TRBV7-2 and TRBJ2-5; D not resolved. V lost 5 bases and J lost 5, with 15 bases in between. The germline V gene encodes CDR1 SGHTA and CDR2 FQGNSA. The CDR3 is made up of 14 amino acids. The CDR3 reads CASSPPGTYETQYF. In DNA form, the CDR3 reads TGTGCCAGCAGCCCACCAGGAACCTACGAGACCCAGTACTTC. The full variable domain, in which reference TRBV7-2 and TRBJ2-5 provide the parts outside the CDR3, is GAGVSQSPSNKVTEKGKDVELRCDPISGHTALYWYRQSLGQGLEFLIYFQGNSAPDKSGLPSDRFSAERTGGSVSTLTIQRTQQEDSAVYLCASSPPGTYETQYFGPGTRLLVL.

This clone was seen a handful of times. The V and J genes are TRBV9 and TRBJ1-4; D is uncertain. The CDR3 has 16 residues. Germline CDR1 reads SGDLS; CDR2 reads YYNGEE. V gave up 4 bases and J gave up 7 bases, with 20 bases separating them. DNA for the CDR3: TGTGCCAGCAGCTTAAGAGCGAGTGGGTTTGGTGAAAAACTGTTTTTT. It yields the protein CASSLRASGFGEKLFF.

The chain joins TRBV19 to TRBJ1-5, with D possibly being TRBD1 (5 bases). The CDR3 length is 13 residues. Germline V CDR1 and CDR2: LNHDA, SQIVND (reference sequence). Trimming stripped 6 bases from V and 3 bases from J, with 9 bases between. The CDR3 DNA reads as TGTGCCAGTAGCTGGGGCGACAATCAGCCCCAGCATTTT. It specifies CASSWGDNQPQHF.

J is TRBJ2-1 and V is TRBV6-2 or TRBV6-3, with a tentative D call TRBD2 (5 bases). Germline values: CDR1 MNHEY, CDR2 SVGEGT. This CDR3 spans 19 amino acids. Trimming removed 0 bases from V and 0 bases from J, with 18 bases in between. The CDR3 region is CASSYSPFQRSSSYNEQFF. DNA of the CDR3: TGTGCCAGCAGTTACTCCCCGTTTCAGCGGTCGAGCTCCTACAATGAGCAGTTCTTC.

CDR3 in amino acids: CASSYSGGRSTDTQYF. Written as DNA, the CDR3 is TGTGCCAGCAGTTACTCTGGGGGCCGAAGCACAGATACGCAGTATTTT. The V call is TRBV6-5, the J call TRBJ2-3; weak D call: TRBD1 (6 bases). The germline V gene encodes CDR1 MNHEY and CDR2 SVGAGI. V lost 0 bases, J lost 0 bases, and 10 bases lay in between. The CDR3 consists of 16 residues.

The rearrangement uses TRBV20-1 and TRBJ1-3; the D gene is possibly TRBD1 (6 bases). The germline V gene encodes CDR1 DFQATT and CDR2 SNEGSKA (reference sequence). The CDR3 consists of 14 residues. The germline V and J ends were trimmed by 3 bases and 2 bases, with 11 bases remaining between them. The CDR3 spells CSASQGTTGNTIYF. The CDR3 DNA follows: TGCAGTGCTAGTCAGGGGACAACTGGAAACACCATATATTTT.

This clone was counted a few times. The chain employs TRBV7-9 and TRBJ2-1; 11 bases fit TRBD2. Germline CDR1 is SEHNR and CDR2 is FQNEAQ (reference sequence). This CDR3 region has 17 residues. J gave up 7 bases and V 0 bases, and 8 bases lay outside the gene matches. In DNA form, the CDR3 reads TGTGCCAGCAGCTTAGCTCTAGCGGGGGGCAGAGGGAATGAGCAGTTCTTC. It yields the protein CASSLALAGGRGNEQFF.